This TCR beta chain stems from a study of shared clonotypes between healthy human individuals (dated by TCRdb to 2020 to 2021). Broadly, across the study: Three men and two women, aged 18 to 49 years, made up the cohort. For each donor, CD4 naive and CD4 memory were each run on three plates, CD8 naive on two plates, and CD8 memory on one plate. Blood TCR repertoires of about 5 healthy adults were deeply sequenced to estimate repertoire size and the extent of clonotype sharing between individuals. Different laboratories and diverse techniques were used to prepare libraries and sequence TCR repertoires, to increase sequencing depth and limit assay-specific biases. Each donor's leukapheresis produced roughly between about 0.85 and 10 billion PBMCs. Results the study describes overall, beyond this receptor: Compared with non-shared clonotypes, the clonotypes found in all four sorted-subset donors had higher generation probabilities. Only blood was sampled, and tissue TCR repertoires likely differ from those in blood. Larger estimated clonotype richness was generally found for naive subsets than for memory subsets. Sharing across four donors was observed for around 5% of naive CD4, under 4% of naive CD8, 2% to 2.5% of memory CD4, and about 0.4% of memory CD8 clonotypes. The small number of donors limited the genetic and exposure-history diversity represented. Incomplete sequencing was indicated by rarefaction of sorted-subset datasets, despite the large sequencing depth. Based on pairwise subsampling, the degree of clonotype sharing among donors was expected to be affected by sequencing depth.

The germline V gene encodes CDR1 LNHDA and CDR2 SQIVND (reference sequence). V is trimmed back by 1 base and J by 6 bases, and the junction contains 3 bases that no gene match accounts for. Spanning cysteine to phenylalanine, the CDR3 consists of 14 amino acids. This entry keeps only the CDR3 DNA: 42 bases, framed from base 1. CD8 naive samples were obtained by positive selection for CCR7 among CD45RO-negative cells, yielding a CD45RA+CCR7+ population from which TemRA cells were excluded. Healthy HIV-negative adults with no recently reported acute infections or vaccinations were included as donors. Every donor was a Caucasian adult living in Nashville, Tennessee, USA. Blood was obtained by leukapheresis, after which PBMCs were separated by Ficoll-Histopaque density gradient centrifugation and cryopreserved in liquid nitrogen vapor phase. Purity and quantity of every magnetically sorted T cell population were checked by analytical flow cytometry. From each sorted fraction, genomic DNA was isolated and quantified by UV absorbance on a Nanodrop 2000c.

A word on this clone: This receptor's antigen is unknown. Base qualities were left out, and no much larger clone turns up one base away.

TCR CDR3 regions were amplified from genomic DNA by multiplex PCR using the deep immunoSEQ assay. Extracted genomic DNA from each cell subset was spread evenly across all wells of several immunoSEQ 96-well plates, with each plate serving as a replicate. For sorted subsets, roughly 200 ng of genomic DNA, equivalent to 25,000 to 30,000 T cell genomes, went into each replicate PCR. The purified libraries were quantified using a Qubit 3.0 fluorometer, sized with a Bioanalyzer 2100, and then quantified again using the KAPA Library Quantification kit. Every immunoSEQ 96-well plate was sequenced on a dedicated single-read 150-cycle Illumina NextSeq 550 flow cell. For the original study's pipeline: Because only junctional sequences without quality scores were contained in the immunoSEQ output, filtering matching that applied to full-length reads could not be performed. Sequences were annotated with PyIR, a Python wrapper for IgBLAST v1.9, using IMGT germline references to assign V/J genes and CDR3. Reads were removed for weak V/J assignments (E-value above 1e-6), missing CDR3, stop codons, out-of-frame junctions, or ambiguous translated residues. A V3J clonotype was defined by an identical inferred V gene, J gene, and CDR3 amino acid sequence. Percentage overlap between repertoires was computed as shared unique clonotypes divided by the size of the smaller repertoire. Richness of each repertoire was evaluated using RTK rarefaction, the Chao1 estimator, and Recon v2.1 estimates of unobserved clonotypes. Generation probabilities were computed with OLGA for all TCRbeta clonotypes obtained by the gDNA method from a few donors. This immuneACCESS table, as held by TCRdb, lists in-frame sequences with V and J called but not all clones. Of the missing ones, under half trace to an unresolved V gene in checked studies; the others have no known cause. D and trimming come from the DNA, and the V and J calls and clone size come from that table. Recorded for this sample are 630,000 or so clones; 95% to 98% of them occurred a single time. The biggest ten clones account for 0.3% of the sample.

Input material: naive CD8+ T cells sorted from blood. The intended sense of this specimen's cell subset or site label: CD45RA+CCR7+. The sequence was obtained from a man younger than 40 in good health. The rearranged chain carries TRBV19 and TRBJ2-7; TRBD1 lines up with 10 middle nucleotides. The CDR3 corresponds to CASSIVTGGSEQYF. The DNA sequence reads TGTGCCAGTAGTATAGTGACAGGGGGCTCCGAGCAGTACTTC.